These 23 T cell receptor beta chains were sequenced from one sample in a study of PD-1 blockade in classical Hodgkin lymphoma. TCRdb keeps only in-frame clones here, not all; method: immunoSEQ multiplex PCR. Among about 47,000 clones listed, 80% were seen once. Stated time point: cycle 4 day 1 (C4D1), after 6 weeks of nivolumab. Exposure to brentuximab vedotin varied, and each patient had relapsed following autologous stem cell transplantation. The sequencing used peripheral blood mononuclear cells (PBMCs), collected before the fourth cycle of nivolumab. The receptor set was obtained from a human donor with classical Hodgkin lymphoma.

The chain carries TRBV28 and TRBJ1-5; maybe TRBD1 (5 bases). Germline CDR1 MDHEN, CDR2 SYDVKM. The CDR3 consists of 15 residues. Trimming pared 3 bases from V and 0 bases from J, leaving 9 bases between. CDR3: CASSLGGYSNQPQHF. As DNA, the CDR3 is TGTGCCAGCAGTTTGGGGGGTTATAGCAATCAGCCCCAGCATTTT.

The V call is TRBV7-2, the J call TRBJ1-2; no clear D gene. This CDR3 comprises 16 residues. Deletions cut 2 bases from V and 0 bases from J, with 13 bases between. CDR1 is SGHTA, CDR2 FQGNSA, per germline. This chain's CDR3 is CASSLTAGFPNYGYTF. The CDR3 DNA follows: TGTGCCAGCAGCTTAACCGCTGGGTTCCCTAACTATGGCTACACCTTC.

This sequence joins TRBV5-6 and TRBJ2-3; 13 bases agree with TRBD2. Germline V gene data show CDR1 as SGHDT and CDR2 as YYEEEE. J was trimmed by 5 bases and V by 3 bases; bases with no gene match: 3. This CDR3 is 15 amino acids long. The CDR3 nucleotides are TGTGCCAGCAGCTGGGGACTAGCGGGACGAGATACGCAGTATTTT. Translating it yields CASSWGLAGRDTQYF. The full variable domain, rest sourced from reference TRBV5-6 and TRBJ2-3, is DAGVTQSPTHLIKTRGQQVTLRCSPKSGHDTVSWYQQALGQGPQFIFQYYEEEERQRGNFPDRFSGHQFPNYSSELNVNALLLGDSALYLCASSWGLAGRDTQYFGPGTRLTVL.

The rearrangement links TRBV11-3 to TRBJ2-6; maybe TRBD1 (5 bases). V lost 5 bases and J lost 0, with 11 bases in between. Germline V gene lookup returns CDR1 SGHNT and CDR2 YENEEA. The CDR3 is 16 residues long. DNA for the CDR3: TGTGCCAGCAGCCACACAGGCCACTCTGGGGCCAACGTCCTGACTTTC. Translated, it gives CASSHTGHSGANVLTF.

The rearrangement joins TRBV30 to TRBJ1-4, with a weak D call TRBD1 (6 bases). The V and J ends lost 2 bases and 7 bases respectively, with 14 bases between them. CDR3 length equals 14 residues. Germline lookup yields CDR1 GTSNPN and CDR2 SVGIG (reference sequence). CDR3 sequence reads: CAWSSEQGSEKLFF. CDR3 in DNA: TGTGCCTGGAGTTCGGAACAGGGTAGTGAAAAACTGTTTTTT.

The gene calls are TRBV6-1 and TRBJ2-5, with a tentative D call TRBD1 (5 bases). This CDR3 has 15 residues. V was cut by 2 bases and J by 4 bases, with 14 bases left in between. Per the germline V gene, CDR1 is MNHNS and CDR2 is SASEGT. The CDR3 DNA reads as TGTGCCAGCAGTGAAATCTCAGGGTTCGGAGAGACCCAGTACTTC. Residues: CASSEISGFGETQYF.

Here the CDR3 DNA reads TGTGCCAGCATCGGTGGAGATACGCAGTATTTT. Protein: CASIGGDTQYF. This chain uses TRBV2 with TRBJ2-3; D gene ambiguous. CDR1 is SNHLY, CDR2 FYNNEI, per germline. This CDR3 spans 11 amino acids. Trimming stripped 7 bases from V and 5 bases from J, with 7 bases between. Drawing the rest from reference TRBV2 and TRBJ2-3, the complete variable domain is EPEVTQTPSHQVTQMGQEVILRCVPISNHLYFYWYRQILGQKVEFLVSFYNNEISEKSEIFDDQFSVERPDGSNFTLKIRSTKLEDSAMYFCASIGGDTQYFGPGTRLTVL.

Remarks on this clone: Within the sample, other DNA sequences also encode this same CDR3. The chain has TRBV5-1 and TRBJ2-3; D tentatively fits TRBD1 or TRBD2 (6 bases each). Trimming cost V 6 bases and J 3 bases, with 14 bases left between them. The CDR3 runs to 14 residues. CDR1 is SGHRS, CDR2 YFSETQ, per germline. The DNA of the CDR3 is TGCGCCAGCATCAGGGGAGGATCTACAGATACGCAGTATTTT. Its translation is CASIRGGSTDTQYF.

The chain links TRBV2 to TRBJ1-2; D is unclear. The CDR3 is 11 amino acids. The germline V and J ends were trimmed by 8 bases and 7 bases, with 11 bases remaining between them. The germline CDR1 and CDR2 sequences are SNHLY and FYNNEI. The CDR3 reads CASGLGLGYTF. In DNA, the CDR3 is TGTGCCAGCGGTTTAGGGCTTGGCTACACCTTC.

This clone has just one count. V usage is TRBV20-1 and J usage is TRBJ1-4, with D possibly being TRBD1 (6 bases). CDR1 is DFQATT and CDR2 is SNEGSKA in the germline V gene (reference sequence). The ends were cut back, 7 bases at V and 7 bases at J, with 10 bases in the middle. This CDR3 is 11 amino acids long. The chain's CDR3 is CSVTGAEKLFF. The DNA for the CDR3 is TGCAGTGTCACGGGGGCTGAAAAACTGTTTTTT.

The rearrangement uses TRBV9 and TRBJ2-3; D is undetermined. The CDR3 runs to 13 residues. Germline loops: CDR1 SGDLS, CDR2 YYNGEE. The germline V and J ends were trimmed by 6 bases and 3 bases, with 11 bases remaining between them. The DNA of the CDR3 is TGTGCCAGCACCTCGACGGCGACAGATACGCAGTATTTT. This translates into CASTSTATDTQYF.

The CDR3: CASRRQAPLSTDTQYF. CDR3 nucleotide sequence: TGTGCCAGCAGGAGACAGGCCCCCCTCAGCACAGATACGCAGTATTTT. The chain carries TRBV28 and TRBJ2-3; weak D call: TRBD1 (6 bases). With 6 bases removed from V and 0 bases from J, the gap between germline ends came to 16 bases. CDR3 length: 16 residues. Germline CDR1 reads MDHEN; CDR2 reads SYDVKM.

The rearrangement links TRBV9 to TRBJ1-2; a weak D match, TRBD1 (5 bases). The ends were cut back, 0 bases at V and 2 bases at J, with 5 bases in the middle. From germline, CDR1 is SGDLS and CDR2 YYNGEE. This CDR3 has 13 amino acids. The CDR3, as DNA: TGTGCCAGCAGCGTAGACAGGAACTATGGCTACACCTTC. It codes for CASSVDRNYGYTF.

The chain couples TRBV30 to TRBJ1-2; 8 bases align to TRBD1. The V gene's germline CDR1 is GTSNPN and CDR2 SVGIG (reference sequence). This CDR3 comprises 14 residues. The trim removed 5 bases at V and 4 bases at J, leaving 9 bases unmatched. In DNA, the CDR3 is TGTGCCTGGGCCCCCGGACAGGGACCCTATGGCTACACCTTC. This translates into CAWAPGQGPYGYTF.

The count of this clone is one. V gene TRBV6-1 combines with J gene TRBJ2-7; D gene uncertain. This CDR3 contains 11 residues. Trimming removed 7 bases at V and 5 bases at J, with 9 bases between. Germline CDR1 MNHNS, CDR2 SASEGT. The CDR3 is CASTASHEQYF. The CDR3 bases are TGTGCCAGCACCGCATCACACGAGCAGTACTTC.

The V call is TRBV7-9, the J call TRBJ2-7, with a weak D call TRBD1 (5 bases). Germline CDR1 is SEHNR and CDR2 is FQNEAQ (reference sequence). CDR3 length: 16 residues. Trimming removed 0 bases at V and 2 bases at J, with 14 bases between. CDR3 coding DNA: TGTGCCAGCAGCTTAGCGGCAGGCAGGGCAGCCTACGAGCAGTACTTC. Residues: CASSLAAGRAAYEQYF. The full variable domain, rest sourced from reference TRBV7-9 and TRBJ2-7, is DTGVSQNPRHKITKRGQNVTFRCDPISEHNRLYWYRQTLGQGPEFLTYFQNEAQLEKSRLLSDRFSAERPKGSFSTLEIQRTEQGDSAMYLCASSLAAGRAAYEQYFGPGTRLTVT.

The rearrangement joins TRBV18 to TRBJ1-2, with a possible D match to TRBD1 (6 bases). CDR1 KGHSH and CDR2 LQKENI come from the germline V gene. V shed 2 bases and J shed 4 bases, with 14 bases lying between them. The CDR3 loop spans 15 amino acids. CDR3 DNA sequence: TGTGCCAGCTCACCAACTGATGGGGGGCTCTATGGCTACACCTTC. It translates to CASSPTDGGLYGYTF.

This clone was counted a single time. The chain employs TRBV27 and TRBJ2-7, with D unclear. V lost 8 bases to trimming and J lost 2 bases, with 16 bases between them. Germline V gene sequence: CDR1 MNHEY, CDR2 SMNVEV (reference sequence). The CDR3 contains 14 residues. CDR3 DNA: TGTGCCAGCTCGAACGACATGCCCCCCTACGAGCAGTACTTC. Its translation: CASSNDMPPYEQYF.

The V call is TRBV6-1, the J call TRBJ1-5; perhaps TRBD1 as D (5 bases). Germline V gives CDR1 MNHNS, CDR2 SASEGT. Trimming pared 2 bases from V and 0 bases from J, leaving 11 bases between. The CDR3 extends over 16 amino acids. The chain's CDR3 is CASSEYKQDSNQPQHF. In DNA form, the CDR3 reads TGTGCCAGCAGTGAATACAAACAGGATAGCAATCAGCCCCAGCATTTT.

This chain uses TRBV5-4 with TRBJ2-2; D remains unclear. This CDR3 has 14 amino acids. The V gene's germline CDR1 is SGHNT and CDR2 YYREEE (reference sequence). V shed 2 bases and J shed 0 bases, with 5 bases lying between them. The CDR3 region has the DNA TGTGCCAGCAGCTTCCACACGAACACCGGGGAGCTGTTTTTT. Translating it yields CASSFHTNTGELFF. Combining the CDR3 with reference TRBV5-4 and TRBJ2-2 gives the whole variable domain ETGVTQSPTHLIKTRGQQVTLRCSSQSGHNTVSWYQQALGQGPQFIFQYYREEENGRGNFPPRFSGLQFPNYSSELNVNALELDDSALYLCASSFHTNTGELFFGEGSRLTVL.

This clone was detected only a few times. CDR3: CASSLLGLSSNQPQHF. The CDR3 DNA reads as TGTGCCAGCAGTTTACTGGGTCTGAGTAGCAATCAGCCCCAGCATTTT. V is TRBV27 and J is TRBJ1-5; no definite D call. V lost 2 bases and J 0 bases, leaving 11 bases between the germline ends. Germline V lookup: CDR1 MNHEY, CDR2 SMNVEV (reference sequence). CDR3 length: 16 amino acids.

This rearrangement joins TRBV9 to TRBJ1-6; the D gene is possibly TRBD1 (5 bases). Germline lookup yields CDR1 SGDLS and CDR2 YYNGEE. The V end was cut by 4 bases, the J end by 9 bases, with 17 bases between. This CDR3 region has 15 residues. The DNA of the CDR3 is TGTGCCAGCAGCTTCAGTCGGACACTTGGTTCACCCCTCCACTTT. Residues: CASSFSRTLGSPLHF. Using reference TRBV9 and TRBJ1-6 for the parts outside the CDR3, the full variable domain is DSGVTQTPKHLITATGQRVTLRCSPRSGDLSVYWYQQSLDQGLQFLIQYYNGEERAKGNILERFSAQQFPDLHSELNLSSLELGDSALYFCASSFSRTLGSPLHFGNGTRLTVT.

The table lists this clone with a few counts. The chain links TRBV9 to TRBJ1-2; no clear D gene. Germline-derived CDR1 and CDR2 are SGDLS and YYNGEE. Trimming stripped 4 bases from V and 2 bases from J, with 3 bases between. The CDR3 consists of 11 residues. The CDR3 protein is CASSPNYGYTF. CDR3 nucleotide sequence: TGTGCCAGCAGCCCCAACTATGGCTACACCTTC.